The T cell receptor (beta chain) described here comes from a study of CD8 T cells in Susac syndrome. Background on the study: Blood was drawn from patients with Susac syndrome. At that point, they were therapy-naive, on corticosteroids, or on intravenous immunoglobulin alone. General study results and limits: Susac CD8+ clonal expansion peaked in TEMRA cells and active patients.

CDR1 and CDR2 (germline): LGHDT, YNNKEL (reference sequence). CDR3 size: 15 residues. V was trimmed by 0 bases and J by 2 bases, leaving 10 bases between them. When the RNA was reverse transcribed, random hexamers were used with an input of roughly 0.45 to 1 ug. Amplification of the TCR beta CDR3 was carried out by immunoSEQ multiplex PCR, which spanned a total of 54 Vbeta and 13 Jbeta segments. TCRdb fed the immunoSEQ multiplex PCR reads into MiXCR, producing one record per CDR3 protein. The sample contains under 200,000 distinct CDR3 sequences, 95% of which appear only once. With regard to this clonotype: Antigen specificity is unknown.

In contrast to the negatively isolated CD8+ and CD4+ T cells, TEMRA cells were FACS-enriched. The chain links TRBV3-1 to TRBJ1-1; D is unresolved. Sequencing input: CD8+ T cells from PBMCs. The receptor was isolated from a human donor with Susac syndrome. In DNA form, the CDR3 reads TGTGCCAGCAGCCAAGAGTCTGGGATAAACACTGAAGCTTTCTTT. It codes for CASSQESGINTEAFF.